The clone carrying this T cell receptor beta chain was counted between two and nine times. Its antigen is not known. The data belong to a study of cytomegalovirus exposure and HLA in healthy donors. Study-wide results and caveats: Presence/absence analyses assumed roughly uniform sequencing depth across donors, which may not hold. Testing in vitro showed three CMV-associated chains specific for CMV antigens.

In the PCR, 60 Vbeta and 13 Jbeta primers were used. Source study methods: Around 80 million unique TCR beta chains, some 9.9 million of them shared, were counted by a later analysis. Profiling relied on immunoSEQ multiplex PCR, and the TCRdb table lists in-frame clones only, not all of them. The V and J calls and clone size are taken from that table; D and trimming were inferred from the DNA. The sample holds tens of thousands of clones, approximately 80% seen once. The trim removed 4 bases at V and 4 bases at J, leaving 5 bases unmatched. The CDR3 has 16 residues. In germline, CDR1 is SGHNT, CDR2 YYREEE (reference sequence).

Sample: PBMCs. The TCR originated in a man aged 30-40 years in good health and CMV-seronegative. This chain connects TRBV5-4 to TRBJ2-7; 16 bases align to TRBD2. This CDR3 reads CASSVGTSGGAYEQYF. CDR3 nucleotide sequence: TGTGCCAGCAGCGTTGGGACTAGCGGGGGGGCTTACGAGCAGTACTTC.